The 26 T cell receptor beta chains in this list originate from one sample, sequenced in a study of CD4 T cells in relation to SARS-CoV-2 and coronaviruses. Their target antigens are unknown. Before the COVID-19 pandemic, during about 2011-2019, CD4+ T cells were taken from unexposed donors. After ten to eleven days of culture, CD4+ T cells were isolated. Sequenced by immunoSEQ multiplex PCR; TCRdb stores in-frame clones only, minus some. The sample contains about 26,000 clones, around 80% of which appear only once. Sequencing was done on a sample of CD4+ T cells from PBMCs, cultured in vitro. The receptors originated from a human donor in good health.

The rearrangement links TRBV6-4 to TRBJ2-2, with no clear D. The CDR3 length is 16 residues. Germline CDR1 and CDR2: MRHNA and SNTAGT. Trimming shortened V by 2 bases and J by 6 bases, and 16 bases separated the two germline ends. In DNA, the CDR3 is TGTGCCAGCAGTGACATTACCCCGCCTCGTCCCGGGGAGCTGTTTTTT. Its protein product is CASSDITPPRPGELFF.

The chain is built from TRBV7-2 and TRBJ1-6; D ambiguous. The CDR3 has 16 amino acids. The V end lost 1 base, the J end lost 0 bases, and 7 bases lay between the germline ends. CDR1 and CDR2 from the germline V gene are SGHTA and FQGNSA. CDR3 loop: CASSLDSGSYNSPLHF. The CDR3 DNA reads TGTGCCAGCAGCTTAGACTCGGGCTCCTATAATTCACCCCTCCACTTT.

The chain carries TRBV19 and TRBJ1-3; D uncertain. V gave up 6 bases and J gave up 0 bases, with 15 bases separating them. This CDR3 region has 16 residues. The V gene's germline CDR1 is LNHDA and CDR2 SQIVND (reference sequence). The CDR3 sequence is CASRAQRTYSGNTIYF. DNA for the CDR3: TGTGCCAGTAGGGCGCAGCGGACGTACTCTGGAAACACCATATATTTT.

V and J are TRBV18 and TRBJ1-1, with 7 bases matching TRBD1. CDR3 size: 11 residues. Trimming removed 6 bases from V and 8 bases from J; junction bases left unmatched: 3. Germline V gene lookup returns CDR1 KGHSH and CDR2 LQKENI. CDR3 in DNA: TGTGCCAGCTCCCGACAGGGCGAAGCTTTCTTT. Residues: CASSRQGEAFF.

This sequence joins TRBV10-1 and TRBJ2-5, with D possibly being TRBD2 (6 bases). With 2 bases removed from V and 0 bases from J, the gap between germline ends came to 10 bases. This CDR3 has 15 residues. Germline values: CDR1 WNHNN, CDR2 SYGVQD (reference sequence). The CDR3, as DNA: TGCGCCAGCAGTGAGGGACTAACCGACCAAGAGACCCAGTACTTC. This translates into CASSEGLTDQETQYF.

This clone was detected only once. V gene TRBV6-5 combines with J gene TRBJ2-7; 8 bases fit TRBD1. Germline V gene sequence: CDR1 MNHEY, CDR2 SVGAGI. The CDR3 runs to 13 residues. V dropped 6 bases and J dropped 2; count of bases not matched to a gene: 3. CDR3 sequence reads: CASREDRAYEQYF. DNA for the CDR3: TGTGCCAGCAGGGAGGACAGGGCCTACGAGCAGTACTTC.

The chain combines TRBV5-1 with TRBJ2-7; 8 bases are shared with TRBD2. Germline loops: CDR1 SGHRS, CDR2 YFSETQ. The CDR3 is made up of 11 amino acids. With V trimmed by 4 bases and J by 6 bases, 0 bases remained unmatched. CDR3 bases: TGCGCCAGCAGCGCGGGAGGCGAGCAGTACTTC. This translates into CASSAGGEQYF.

The gene calls are TRBV7-2 and TRBJ2-7, with 11 bases identical to TRBD2. The CDR3 is 16 amino acids. The V gene's germline CDR1 is SGHTA and CDR2 FQGNSA. The ends lost 1 base at V and 2 bases at J; junction bases unmatched: 4. The CDR3 loop is CASSLGVSGRAYEQYF. DNA of the CDR3: TGTGCCAGCAGCTTAGGGGTTAGCGGGAGGGCCTACGAGCAGTACTTC.

The chain joins TRBV7-2 to TRBJ2-5, with D possibly being TRBD2 (7 bases). CDR1 is SGHTA and CDR2 is FQGNSA in the germline V gene. Between the trimmed V and J ends, which lost 5 bases and 4 bases, there was a span of 11 bases. The CDR3 is 13 amino acids. The CDR3 bases are TGTGCCAGCAGCCCGGGGGGCCGAGAGACCCAGTACTTC. Its protein product is CASSPGGRETQYF.

The gene calls are TRBV27 and TRBJ1-2; D is ambiguous. The CDR3 totals 14 residues. Deletions cut 4 bases from V and 2 bases from J, with 11 bases between. The V gene's germline CDR1 is MNHEY and CDR2 SMNVEV (reference sequence). The CDR3 sequence is CASSYRSQNYGYTF. The CDR3 nucleotides read TGTGCCAGCAGTTACCGATCACAAAACTATGGCTACACCTTC.

The chain employs TRBV5-1 and TRBJ1-1, with 8 bases that match TRBD1. The CDR3 extends over 15 amino acids. The V segment lost 4 bases and the J segment 4 bases; nucleotides outside the gene matches: 9. Germline CDR1 and CDR2: SGHRS and YFSETQ. CDR3 nucleotide sequence: TGCGCCAGCAGCACAGGACAGGGAGGAGGCACTGAAGCTTTCTTT. Amino acids: CASSTGQGGGTEAFF. The full variable domain, rest sourced from reference TRBV5-1 and TRBJ1-1, is KAGVTQTPRYLIKTRGQQVTLSCSPISGHRSVSWYQQTPGQGLQFLFEYFSETQRNKGNFPGRFSGRQFSNSRSEMNVSTLELGDSALYLCASSTGQGGGTEAFFGQGTRLTVV.

This chain uses TRBV30 with TRBJ2-7, with D unresolved. Germline V gene lookup returns CDR1 GTSNPN and CDR2 SVGIG (reference sequence). This CDR3 has 12 residues. The V end was cut by 3 bases, the J end by 5 bases, with 11 bases between. CDR3 protein: CAWSPVSDEQYF. The CDR3 DNA reads as TGTGCCTGGAGCCCCGTGAGTGACGAGCAGTACTTC.

The V gene is TRBV6-2 or TRBV6-3, the J gene TRBJ2-7, with unresolved D. The CDR3 runs to 11 residues. The V and J ends lost 5 bases and 1 base respectively, with 3 bases between them. CDR1 MNHEY and CDR2 SVGEGT come from the germline V gene. The CDR3 here is CASSRSYEQYF. CDR3 DNA: TGTGCCAGCAGTCGATCCTACGAGCAGTACTTC.

V usage is TRBV6-6 and J usage is TRBJ2-5; 7 bases fit TRBD2. This CDR3 region has 16 residues. The V gene end was trimmed by 2 bases and the J gene end by 3 bases; junction bases not matched to a gene: 9. Per germline, CDR1 MNHNY and CDR2 SVGAGI (reference sequence). The CDR3 coding sequence is TGTGCCAGCAGTTACCCATACGGACTAGTCGAAGAGACCCAGTACTTC. Translation: CASSYPYGLVEETQYF.

The chain carries TRBV24-1 and TRBJ1-5; D is undetermined. CDR3 length: 10 residues. The V end was cut by 11 bases, the J end by 6 bases, with 7 bases between. Per the germline V gene, CDR1 is KGHDR and CDR2 is SFDVKD. The CDR3 nucleotides read TGTGCCAACCCCTGTCAGCCCCAGCATTTT. Translated, it gives CANPCQPQHF.

This clone was seen only a few times. V gene TRBV30 combines with J gene TRBJ1-4, with 7 bases identical to TRBD1. Losses at the gene ends were 2 bases for V and 7 bases for J; bases not matched to a gene: 7. CDR1 is GTSNPN and CDR2 is SVGIG in the germline V gene (reference sequence). The CDR3 loop spans 14 amino acids. The CDR3 loop reads CAWSRRQGGEKLFF. The CDR3 DNA reads TGTGCCTGGAGTAGGAGACAGGGAGGTGAAAAACTGTTTTTT.

The chain recombines TRBV12-5 with TRBJ1-1; D not resolved. Germline loops: CDR1 LGHNT, CDR2 FRNRAP. V was pared by 4 bases and J by 6 bases, with 12 bases between. This CDR3 contains 13 residues. CDR3 region: CASGSVGRAEAFF. The CDR3 bases are TGTGCTAGTGGTTCAGTCGGCCGGGCTGAAGCTTTCTTT.

This clone was observed once. The J gene is TRBJ1-5, the V gene TRBV6-2 or TRBV6-3; D is possibly TRBD1 (5 bases). Germline-derived CDR1 and CDR2 are MNHEY and SVGEGT. Trimming removed 0 bases from V and 5 bases from J, with 17 bases in between. CDR3 length: 17 residues. In DNA form, the CDR3 reads TGTGCCAGCAGTTACTCCGCAAGACAGCGGAAGTATCAGCCCCAGCATTTT. Translation gives CASSYSARQRKYQPQHF.

The chain carries TRBV14 and TRBJ1-1, with 9 bases that match TRBD1. Germline CDR1 is SGHDN and CDR2 is FVKESK. V trimming: 4 bases; J trimming: 5 bases; junction bases outside the gene matches: 5. The CDR3 length is 14 residues. The CDR3 region has the DNA TGTGCCAGCAGCCCCAGGACAGGGGTGACTGAAGCTTTCTTT. Translated, it gives CASSPRTGVTEAFF. The full variable domain, with the rest looked up from reference TRBV14 and TRBJ1-1, is EAGVTQFPSHSVIEKGQTVTLRCDPISGHDNLYWYRRVMGKEIKFLLHFVKESKQDESGMPNNRFLAERTGGTYSTLKVQPAELEDSGVYFCASSPRTGVTEAFFGQGTRLTVV.

A few counts support this clone. The chain has TRBV7-6 and TRBJ1-2; a weak D match, TRBD1 (6 bases). CDR3 length: 15 residues. V lost 2 bases and J 6 bases, leaving 16 bases between the germline ends. The germline CDR1 and CDR2 sequences are SGHVS and FNYEAQ. The CDR3 coding sequence is TGTGCCAGCAGCTTAAATCCCGGGACAATCGATGGCTACACCTTC. Translated: CASSLNPGTIDGYTF.

The V call is TRBV7-2, the J call TRBJ2-7; TRBD2 matches 12 bases. Germline values: CDR1 SGHTA, CDR2 FQGNSA. CDR3 size: 15 residues. Trimming at V came to 3 bases and at J to 5 bases, leaving 5 bases not matched to a gene. The CDR3 nucleotides are TGTGCCAGCAGCTTTCTAGCGGGGGGGCCCAACGAGCAGTACTTC. Its protein product is CASSFLAGGPNEQYF.

This clone was found once. The V and J genes are TRBV14 and TRBJ2-3; D assignment may be TRBD1 or TRBD2 (5 bases each). This CDR3 has 17 residues. V was cut by 0 bases and J by 1 base, with 14 bases left in between. The germline V gene encodes CDR1 SGHDN and CDR2 FVKESK. The CDR3 coding sequence is TGTGCCAGCAGCCAAGATTTGGGGGATGGGGGCACAGATACGCAGTATTTT. This translates into CASSQDLGDGGTDTQYF.

This sequence joins TRBV11-2 and TRBJ1-4; D ambiguous. Germline CDR1 is SGHAT and CDR2 is FQNNGV. Trimming stripped 1 base from V and 1 base from J, with 1 base between. The CDR3 contains 13 residues. The CDR3 sequence: CASSLVTNEKLFF. In DNA, the CDR3 is TGTGCCAGCAGCTTAGTAACTAATGAAAAACTGTTTTTT.

The chain joins TRBV6-5 to TRBJ2-7; possible D gene TRBD2, 6 bases. CDR1 is MNHEY and CDR2 is SVGAGI in the germline V gene. The CDR3 consists of 15 residues. The V end lost 6 bases, the J end lost 6 bases, and 21 bases lay between the germline ends. Here the CDR3 reads CASRLHGTLPTEQYF. The CDR3 bases are TGTGCCAGCAGATTACATGGGACTCTCCCTACCGAGCAGTACTTC.

This chain links TRBV29-1 with TRBJ1-1; D is possibly TRBD1 (6 bases). There are 15 residues in the CDR3. V was shortened by 4 bases and J by 4 bases, with 19 bases between the two germline ends. Germline assignment: CDR1 SQVTM and CDR2 ANQGSEA. As DNA, the CDR3 is TGCAGCGTTGGGACCGCACAGGGCTCGGGCACTGAAGCTTTCTTT. This gives the protein CSVGTAQGSGTEAFF.

This chain links TRBV19 with TRBJ2-7; either TRBD1 or TRBD2 may fit D (6 bases each). V lost 5 bases and J 1 base, leaving 15 bases between the germline ends. Germline assignment: CDR1 LNHDA and CDR2 SQIVND (reference sequence). The CDR3 contains 15 residues. The CDR3 reads CASSPQGTFSYEQYF. The CDR3, as DNA: TGTGCCAGTAGTCCCCAGGGGACTTTTTCCTACGAGCAGTACTTC. Full variable domain (outside the CDR3, taken from reference TRBV19 and TRBJ2-7): DGGITQSPKYLFRKEGQNVTLSCEQNLNHDAMYWYRQDPGQGLRLIYYSQIVNDFQKGDIAEGYSVSREKKESFPLTVTSAQKNPTAFYLCASSPQGTFSYEQYFGPGTRLTVT.